This T cell receptor (beta chain) was captured in a study of T cell changes during pregnancy in multiple sclerosis. The table came from immunoSEQ multiplex PCR; TCRdb's copy has only in-frame clones and leaves some out. The table includes roughly 38,000 clones, less than 95% detected once. The CDR3 sequence is 15 residues long. Per germline, CDR1 LNHDA and CDR2 SQIVND (reference sequence). V gave up 6 bases and J gave up 0 bases, with 13 bases separating them. This TCR came from a female donor with multiple sclerosis, enrolled in a pregnancy study. The sample here was CD8+ T cells from peripheral blood mononuclear cells, taken in the first trimester of pregnancy. The rearrangement joins TRBV19 to TRBJ2-3; unclear D gene. CDR3: CASRPPASSTDTQYF. DNA for the CDR3: TGTGCCAGTAGACCTCCCGCGTCGAGCACAGATACGCAGTATTTT.